This record looks at one T cell receptor beta chain sequence and its context. Its antigen remains unidentified. No qualities accompany the bases; no much larger clone lies one base away. From the cysteine up to the phenylalanine, the CDR3 has a length of 16 residues. Just the 48-base CDR3 DNA is kept, in frame starting at base 1. CDR1 and CDR2 were assigned from the germline V gene (reference sequence) as LGHDT and YNNKEL. For this chain, trimming is 0 bases at the V end and 4 bases at the J end, and the number of junction bases without a gene match is 5. RNA was extracted using the RNeasy kit, and roughly 0.45 to 1 microgram was reverse transcribed with random hexamers. The immunoSEQ multiplex PCR assay, which covers 54 Vbeta and 13 Jbeta segments, was used to amplify TCR beta CDR3 regions. Bias from PCR amplification was corrected by using a synthetic template baseline for primer optimization and for computational correction. From the authors' description of their analysis: Only productive sequences were kept, with reads annotated to V, D and J genes according to IMGT and analyzed in immunoSEQ Analyzer. Clonality was computed as one minus Shannon entropy normalized by log2 of the number of productive unique sequences. For each patient and control, public and private clones were evaluated within the 100 most prevalent clones. Susac-specific clones were defined as absent from healthy and MS cohorts, 800 to 1,200 published viral clones and other ImmuneACCESS disease sequences. TCRdb reanalyzed the raw reads on its own, using fastp at Q25 for trimming and MiXCR for clone calling, and kept in-frame beta chains. Rows merge per CDR3 protein into single entries with the most common DNA and genes. The V and J calls come from TCRdb's annotation, not from the publication. This sample lists under 200,000 distinct CDR3 sequences; about 95% were detected once. The ten largest clonotypes hold under 0.15% of the sample.

The data originate from a study of CD8 T cells in Susac syndrome (dated by TCRdb to the late 2010s). Looking at the study overall: Repertoire sequencing was used to test whether CD8+ T cell activation and differentiation in Susac syndrome was antigen driven.

The investigation overall reported the following: The number of individuals in the TCR sequencing and HLA analysis was acknowledged as relatively small.

Peripheral blood CD8+ and CD4+ T cells from healthy donors, Susac syndrome patients and multiple sclerosis patients were profiled using high-throughput TCR beta sequencing. Healthy donors were age- and sex-matched controls. Bulk CD8+ and CD4+ T cells were purified by magnetic negative isolation, while CD8+ TEMRA cells were enriched using FACS. Blood was drawn into EDTA tubes, processed within 24 hours, and PBMCs were isolated by density gradient centrifugation. PBMCs intended for TCR sequencing were cryopreserved in liquid nitrogen and thawed later in a water bath at 37 degrees C. The sorted or isolated CD4+, CD8+ and CD8+ TEMRA cells had a purity of 90% or higher.

This TCR was recovered from a human donor in good health. Sequenced sample: CD4+ T cells from PBMCs. The chain is made from TRBV3-1 and TRBJ2-3, with 9 bases matching TRBD2. CDR3 region: CASSQDPSSGADTQYF. The nucleotides read TGTGCCAGCAGCCAAGATCCCTCTAGCGGGGCAGATACGCAGTATTTT.